Listed below are T cell receptor gamma chains from one sample, sequenced in a study of Vδ1+ human thymocytes. TCRdb used CATT to re-call clones from the multiplex PCR reads. The sample consists of under 25,000 gamma-chain clones, approximately 15% of them appearing once. The sequencing input was Vdelta1+ gamma-delta thymocytes from the thymus. These receptors came from a child younger than two who had congenital heart surgery. CDR3s include the opening cysteine and the closing phenylalanine or tryptophan. Only part of the rows carry a size: once, few, many, or a class if the clone is expanded.

>TRGJ1/TRGJ2|few|TRGV4
CATRDGSLGKLF
TGTGCCACCCGGGATGGGTCGTTAGGGAAACTCTTT
>TRGJ1/TRGJ2|few|TRGV4
CATWDGDYYKKLF
TGTGCCACCTGGGATGGCGATTATTATAAGAAACTCTTT
>TRGJ1/TRGJ2|.|TRGV9
CALWEAYKKLF
TGTGCCTTGTGGGAGGCATATAAGAAACTCTTT
>TRGJ1/TRGJ2|.|TRGV3
CATWDRPRYKKLF
TGTGCCACCTGGGACAGGCCCCGTTATAAGAAACTCTTT
>TRGJ1/TRGJ2|.|TRGV2
CATWDGLGYKKLF
TGTGCCACCTGGGACGGGCTGGGATATAAGAAACTCTTT
>TRGJ1/TRGJ2|.|TRGV4
CATWDVTKKLF
TGTGCCACCTGGGATGTGACAAAGAAACTCTTT
>TRGJP1|.|TRGV4
CATWDENTTGWFKIF
TGTGCCACCTGGGATGAGAATACCACTGGTTGGTTCAAGATATTT
>TRGJ1/TRGJ2|.|TRGV9
CALWEVFSHYYKKLF
TGTGCCTTGTGGGAGGTTTTCAGCCATTATTATAAGAAACTCTTT
>TRGJ1/TRGJ2|few|TRGV2
CATWDGAPYKKLF
TGTGCCACCTGGGACGGGGCCCCTTATAAGAAACTCTTT
>TRGJP2|few|TRGV3
CATWDSSRGWIKTF
TGTGCCACCTGGGACAGCTCCCGGGGTTGGATCAAGACGTTT
>TRGJP2|few|TRGV4
CATWDVGSSDWIKTF
TGTGCCACCTGGGATGTGGGTAGTAGTGATTGGATCAAGACGTTT
>TRGJ1/TRGJ2|few|TRGV9
CALWEQNYYKKLF
TGTGCCTTGTGGGAACAGAATTATTATAAGAAACTCTTT
>TRGJ1/TRGJ2|few|TRGV4
CATWTANYYKKLF
TGTGCCACCTGGACAGCGAATTATTATAAGAAACTCTTT
>TRGJ1/TRGJ2|.|TRGV4
CATCIGKLF
TGTGCCACCTGTATAGGGAAACTCTTT
>TRGJP2|few|TRGV2
CATWDGPPISRYSSDWIKTF
TGTGCCACCTGGGACGGGCCTCCTATTAGCCGATATAGTAGTGATTGGATCAAGACGTTT
>TRGJP|.|TRGV9
CALWDLRQELGKKIKVF
TGTGCCTTGTGGGATCTAAGGCAAGAGTTGGGCAAAAAAATCAAGGTATTT
>TRGJ1/TRGJ2|.|TRGV4
CATWDAPSKKLF
TGTGCCACCTGGGATGCGCCTAGTAAGAAACTCTTC
>TRGJ1/TRGJ2|.|TRGV5
CATWDRPSYKKLF
TGTGCCACCTGGGACAGGCCCTCCTATAAGAAACTCTTT
>TRGJP1|.|TRGV9
CALWEGYRGTTGWFKIF
TGTGCCTTGTGGGAGGGGTATCGGGGCACCACTGGTTGGTTCAAGATATTT
>TRGJ1/TRGJ2|.|TRGV4
CATWDESNYYKKLF
TGTGCCACCTGGGATGAGTCGAATTATTATAAGAAACTCTTT
>TRGJP1|few|TRGV3
CATWDRLDWFKIF
TGTGCCACCTGGGACAGGCTCGATTGGTTCAAGATATTT
>TRGJ1/TRGJ2|few|TRGV5
CATWDRLEYKKLF
TGTGCCACCTGGGACAGGCTCGAGTATAAGAAACTCTTT
>TRGJP1|few|TRGV5
CATWPSDTTGWFKIF
TGTGCCACCTGGCCCTCAGATACCACTGGTTGGTTCAAGATATTT
>TRGJ1/TRGJ2|few|TRGV2
CATEHYYKKLF
TGTGCCACGGAACATTATTATAAGAAACTCTTT
>TRGJ1/TRGJ2|few|TRGV3
CATWDRRLYYKKLF
TGTGCCACCTGGGACAGGCGACTTTATTATAAGAAACTCTTT
>TRGJP2|.|TRGV2
CATWDGLEGGSDWIKTF
TGTGCCACCTGGGACGGGCTGGAGGGTGGTAGTGATTGGATCAAGACGTTT
>TRGJP1|.|TRGV8
CATWDRYTGWFKIF
TGTGCCACCTGGGATAGATACACTGGTTGGTTCAAGATATTT
>TRGJ1/TRGJ2|few|TRGV9
CALWGRYYKKLF
TGTGCCTTGTGGGGTCGGTATTATAAGAAACTCTTT
>TRGJ1/TRGJ2|few|TRGV8
CATWDTRKLGYKKLF
TGTGCCACCTGGGATACCCGGAAGTTAGGTTATAAGAAACTCTTT
>TRGJ1/TRGJ2|few|TRGV9
CALWEAKLF
TGTGCCTTGTGGGAGGCCAAACTCTTT
>TRGJ1/TRGJ2|.|TRGV5
CATLYYKKLF
TGTGCCACCCTGTATTATAAGAAACTCTTT
>TRGJ1/TRGJ2|few|TRGV2
CATWDGRRFYYKKLF
TGTGCCACCTGGGACGGGCGGAGGTTTTATTATAAGAAACTCTTT
>TRGJ1/TRGJ2|few|TRGV4
CATWDRQNYYKKLF
TGTGCCACCTGGGATCGACAGAATTATTATAAGAAACTCTTT
>TRGJ1/TRGJ2|few|TRGV4
CATGYGMGFGYGYKKLF
TGTGCCACCGGATATGGGATGGGATTCGGGTACGGTTATAAGAAACTCTTT
>TRGJP|.|TRGV9
CALWEVRELGKKIKVF
TGCGCCTTGTGGGAGGTGAGGGAGTTGGGCAAAAAAATCAAGGTATTT
>TRGJ1/TRGJ2|few|TRGV4
CATWNDPRKLF
TGTGCCACCTGGAATGACCCTAGGAAACTCTTT
>TRGJ1/TRGJ2|few|TRGV2
CATWDGPGKLF
TGTGCCACCTGGGACGGCCCTGGGAAACTCTTT
>TRGJ1/TRGJ2|few|TRGV3
CATWDSLYYKKLF
TGTGCCACCTGGGACTCCCTTTATTATAAGAAACTCTTT
>TRGJ1/TRGJ2|.|TRGV4
CATWDGHTGKLF
TGTGCCACCTGGGATGGGCACACGGGGAAACTCTTT
>TRGJ1/TRGJ2|.|TRGV8
CATWDRPVDRNYYKKLF
TGTGCCACCTGGGATAGGCCAGTCGATAGGAATTATTATAAGAAACTCTTT
>TRGJP|.|TRGV9
CALWEAIAQELGKKIKVF
TGTGCCTTGTGGGAGGCCATAGCCCAAGAGTTGGGCAAAAAAATCAAGGTATTT
>TRGJ1/TRGJ2|medium-sized|TRGV9
CALWEVQNYYKKLF
TGTGCCTTGTGGGAGGTGCAAAATTATTATAAGAAACTCTTT
>TRGJP2|.|TRGV8
CATWTRKNSSDWIKTF
TGTGCCACCTGGACCAGAAAAAATAGTAGTGATTGGATCAAGACGTTT
>TRGJP2|few|TRGV2
CATWDGPWIKTF
TGTGCCACCTGGGACGGGCCTTGGATCAAGACGTTT
>TRGJ1/TRGJ2|few|TRGV4
CATWDDGSYKKLF
TGTGCCACCTGGGATGATGGTAGTTATAAGAAACTCTTT
>TRGJP2|.|TRGV4
CATWNGPSSDWIKTF
TGTGCCACCTGGAATGGGCCTAGTAGTGATTGGATCAAGACGTTT
>TRGJP2|few|TRGV3
CATWDSSVGDWIKTF
TGTGCCACCTGGGACAGCAGCGTTGGTGATTGGATCAAGACGTTT
>TRGJ1/TRGJ2|few|TRGV5
CATWDGPGTKLF
TGTGCCACCTGGGACGGGCCCGGGACGAAACTCTTT
>TRGJ1/TRGJ2|.|TRGV8
CATWARKNYYKKLF
TGTGCCACCTGGGCCCGCAAGAATTATTATAAGAAACTCTTT
>TRGJ1/TRGJ2|.|TRGV4
CATWDGRPDYYKKLF
TGTGCCACCTGGGATGGGCGACCAGATTATTATAAGAAACTCTTT
>TRGJ1/TRGJ2|.|TRGV4
CATWDGLTYYYKKLF
TGTGCCACCTGGGACGGGCTAACCTATTATTATAAGAAACTCTTT